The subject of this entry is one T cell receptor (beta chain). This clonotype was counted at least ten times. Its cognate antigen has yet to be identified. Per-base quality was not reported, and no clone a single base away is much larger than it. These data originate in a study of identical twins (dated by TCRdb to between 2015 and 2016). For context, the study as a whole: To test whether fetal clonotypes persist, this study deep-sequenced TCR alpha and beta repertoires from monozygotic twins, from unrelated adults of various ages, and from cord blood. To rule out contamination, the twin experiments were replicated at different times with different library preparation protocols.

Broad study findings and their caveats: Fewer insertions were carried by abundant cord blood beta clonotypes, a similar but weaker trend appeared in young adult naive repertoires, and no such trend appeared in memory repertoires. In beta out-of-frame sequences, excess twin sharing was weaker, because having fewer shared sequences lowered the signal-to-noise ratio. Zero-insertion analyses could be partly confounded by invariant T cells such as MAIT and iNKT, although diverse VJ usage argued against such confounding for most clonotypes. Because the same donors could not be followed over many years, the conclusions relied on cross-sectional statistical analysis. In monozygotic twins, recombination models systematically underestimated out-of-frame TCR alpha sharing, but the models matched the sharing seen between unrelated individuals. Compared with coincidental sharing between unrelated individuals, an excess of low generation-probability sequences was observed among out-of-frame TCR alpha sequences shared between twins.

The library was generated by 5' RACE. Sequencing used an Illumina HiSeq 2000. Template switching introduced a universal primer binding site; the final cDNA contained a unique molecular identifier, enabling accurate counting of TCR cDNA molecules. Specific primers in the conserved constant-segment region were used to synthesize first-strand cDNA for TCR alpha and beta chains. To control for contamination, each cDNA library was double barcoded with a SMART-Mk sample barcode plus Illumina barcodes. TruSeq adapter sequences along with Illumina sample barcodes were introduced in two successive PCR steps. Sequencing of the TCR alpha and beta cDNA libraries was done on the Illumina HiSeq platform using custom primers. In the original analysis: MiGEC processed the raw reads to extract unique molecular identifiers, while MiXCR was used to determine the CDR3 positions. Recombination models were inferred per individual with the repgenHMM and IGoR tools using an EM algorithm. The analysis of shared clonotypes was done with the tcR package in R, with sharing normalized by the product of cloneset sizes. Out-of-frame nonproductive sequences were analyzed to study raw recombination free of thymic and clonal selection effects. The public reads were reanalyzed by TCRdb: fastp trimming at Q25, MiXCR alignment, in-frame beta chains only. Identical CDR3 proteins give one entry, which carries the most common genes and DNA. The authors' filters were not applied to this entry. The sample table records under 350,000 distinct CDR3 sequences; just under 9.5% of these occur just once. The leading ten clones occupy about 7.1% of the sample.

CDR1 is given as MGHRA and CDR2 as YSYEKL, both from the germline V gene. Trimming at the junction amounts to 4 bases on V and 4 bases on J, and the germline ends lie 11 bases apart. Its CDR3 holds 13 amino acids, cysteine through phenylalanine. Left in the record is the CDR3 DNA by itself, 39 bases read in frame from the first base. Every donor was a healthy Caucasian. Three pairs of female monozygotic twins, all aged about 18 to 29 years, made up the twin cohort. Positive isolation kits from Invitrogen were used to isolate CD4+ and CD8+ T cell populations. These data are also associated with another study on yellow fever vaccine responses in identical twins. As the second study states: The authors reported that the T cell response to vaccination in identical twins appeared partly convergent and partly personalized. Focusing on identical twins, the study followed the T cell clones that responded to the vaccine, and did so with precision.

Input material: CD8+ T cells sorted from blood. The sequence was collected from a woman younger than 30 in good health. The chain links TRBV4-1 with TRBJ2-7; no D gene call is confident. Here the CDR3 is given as CASSPGRLYEQYF. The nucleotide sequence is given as TGCGCCAGCAGCCCTGGGCGGTTATACGAGCAGTACTTC.